The 21 T cell receptor beta chains below all came from one sample that was sequenced in a study of T-cell memory formation after mild COVID-19 (dated by TCRdb to about 2021). Libraries were made using 5' RACE. Sequencing instrument: Illumina NovaSeq 6000. The raw public reads went through TCRdb reprocessing: fastp at Q25, MiXCR clone calling, in-frame beta chains kept. Here each entry gathers all rows of one CDR3 protein and keeps the most common genes and DNA. The sample contains 350,000 or so distinct CDR3 sequences, 20% to 25% of them found a single time. The biggest ten clones account for approximately 22% of the sample. Sequences were obtained from PBMCs or a T cell subset sorted from them (not recorded which). Receptors originate from a man aged 18 to 30 who had mild COVID-19 (a few samples of this study predate the infection). The sample titles of this study are shuffled in the database, so cell type and time point are left out; the donor was told from shared clones.

This clonotype appeared many times. V is TRBV15 and J is TRBJ1-4, with unresolved D. Deletions cut 0 bases from V and 6 bases from J, with 11 bases between. This CDR3 has 15 residues. Germline CDR1 is LNHNV and CDR2 is YYDKDF (reference sequence). CDR3 coding DNA: TGTGCCACCAGCAGAGATCTGGGGTGGGATGAAAAACTGTTTTTT. Its translation is CATSRDLGWDEKLFF.

This clonotype turned up a few times. The chain is built from TRBV20-1 and TRBJ2-1, with 9 bases matching TRBD1. V was pared by 0 bases and J by 4 bases, with 4 bases of the junction left unmatched. The CDR3 contains 15 residues. The V gene's germline CDR1 is DFQATT and CDR2 SNEGSKA (reference sequence). CDR3 bases: TGCAGTGCTAGAGAGAGGGACAGGGCTTACAATGAGCAGTTCTTC. Its translation: CSARERDRAYNEQFF.

The V call is TRBV20-1, the J call TRBJ1-2; no definite D call. The length of the CDR3 is 11 residues. Trimming took off 6 bases at V and 4 bases at J, with 9 bases between the two ends. CDR1 DFQATT and CDR2 SNEGSKA come from the germline V gene (reference sequence). The CDR3 region has the DNA TGCAGTGCACCTTCTGGCTATGGCTACACCTTC. Its translation: CSAPSGYGYTF.

This clonotype occurred a few times. The chain joins TRBV6-5 to TRBJ1-5; D gene uncertain. CDR3 length: 13 residues. Trimming took 5 bases from V and 6 from J, leaving 11 bases between them. Germline lookup yields CDR1 MNHEY and CDR2 SVGAGI. Here the CDR3 reads CASSHGRVQPQHF. The CDR3 DNA reads TGTGCCAGCAGTCACGGGAGGGTTCAGCCCCAGCATTTT.

The chain recombines TRBV18 with TRBJ1-1, with TRBD1 matching over 11 bases. The CDR3 runs to 14 residues. The germline CDR1 and CDR2 sequences are KGHSH and LQKENI. V gave up 5 bases and J gave up 4 bases; unmatched junction bases: 3. CDR3 region: CASSGQGATTEAFF. The CDR3 bases are TGTGCCAGCTCAGGACAGGGGGCGACCACTGAAGCTTTCTTT. Based on the CDR3 plus reference TRBV18 and TRBJ1-1, the full variable domain is NAGVMQNPRHLVRRRGQEARLRCSPMKGHSHVYWYRQLPEEGLKFMVYLQKENIIDESGMPKERFSAEFPKEGPSILRIQQVVRGDSAAYFCASSGQGATTEAFFGQGTRLTVV.

The genes are TRBV10-3 and TRBJ2-3, with TRBD1 identical over 10 bases. CDR3 length: 15 amino acids. Per the germline V gene, CDR1 is ENHRY and CDR2 is SYGVKD. J was trimmed by 4 bases and V by 3 bases; bases with no gene match: 4. In DNA, the CDR3 is TGTGCCATCAGTGAAGGGACAGGGGTACCAGATACGCAGTATTTT. Residues: CAISEGTGVPDTQYF.

CDR3 in DNA: TGTGCCAGCAGTACGACAGGGGTTACCGGGGAGCTGTTTTTT. Protein product: CASSTTGVTGELFF. The genes are TRBV12-3 or TRBV12-4 and TRBJ2-2, with 8 bases that match TRBD1. J gave up 5 bases and V 5 bases, and 4 bases lay outside the gene matches. The CDR3 runs 14 residues.

The chain combines TRBV5-1 with TRBJ2-1, with 8 nucleotides matching TRBD2. This CDR3 is built from 15 residues. After removal of 0 bases from V and 6 bases from J, the junction contained 5 bases not matched to a gene. The V gene's germline CDR1 is SGHRS and CDR2 YFSETQ. The CDR3 protein is CASSLATSGLNEQFF. CDR3 nucleotides: TGCGCCAGCAGCTTGGCTACTAGCGGTCTCAATGAGCAGTTCTTC.

This chain uses TRBV5-1 with TRBJ1-1; D is undetermined. Trimming removed 2 bases at V and 2 bases at J, with 13 bases between. The CDR3 has 15 amino acids. Germline CDR1 SGHRS, CDR2 YFSETQ. This CDR3 is CASSFRRLSNTEAFF. The CDR3 nucleotides read TGCGCCAGCAGCTTCCGTCGGCTAAGTAACACTGAAGCTTTCTTT.

This chain links TRBV7-9 with TRBJ2-2, with 7 bases matching TRBD1. The germline gives CDR1 SEHNR, CDR2 FQNEAQ (reference sequence). Trimming cost V 5 bases and J 0 bases; bases outside gene matches: 6. The CDR3 covers 16 residues. CDR3 DNA sequence: TGTGCCAGCAGCGGACCCGGGACAGCGAACACCGGGGAGCTGTTTTTT. Protein product: CASSGPGTANTGELFF. Looking up the rest from reference TRBV7-9 and TRBJ2-2 gives the full variable domain: DTGVSQNPRHKITKRGQNVTFRCDPISEHNRLYWYRQTLGQGPEFLTYFQNEAQLEKSRLLSDRFSAERPKGSFSTLEIQRTEQGDSAMYLCASSGPGTANTGELFFGEGSRLTVL.

This clonotype has just a few counts. V gene TRBV6-5 combines with J gene TRBJ2-3; 13 bases fit TRBD2. This CDR3 region has 19 residues. After removal of 7 bases from V and 3 bases from J, the junction contained 16 bases not matched to a gene. Germline V CDR1 and CDR2: MNHEY, SVGAGI. CDR3 in DNA: TGTGCCAGCAAACGAAGTGGACTAGCGGGGGCGAGGCTTACAGATACGCAGTATTTT. Residues: CASKRSGLAGARLTDTQYF.

V is TRBV11-2 and J is TRBJ2-3; 7 positions match TRBD2. Germline CDR1 reads SGHAT; CDR2 reads FQNNGV. CDR3 length: 16 amino acids. Trimming took 0 bases from V and 0 from J; bases not matched to a gene: 3. The CDR3 region has the DNA TGTGCCAGCAGCTTAGAGGCGGGGGTTAGCACAGATACGCAGTATTTT. Protein: CASSLEAGVSTDTQYF.

The chain couples TRBV12-3 or TRBV12-4 to TRBJ2-7; D call uncertain. Trimming removed 5 bases at V and 0 bases at J, with 8 bases between. CDR3 length: 13 residues. CDR3 sequence (DNA): TGTGCCAGCAGTGGGTCGAGCTCCTACGAGCAGTACTTC. Its protein is CASSGSSSYEQYF.

This clonotype has more than one count but fewer than ten. The chain is built from TRBV20-1 and TRBJ2-7; tentative D call: TRBD1 (5 bases). The CDR3 contains 13 residues. V was trimmed by 0 bases and J by 3 bases, leaving 9 bases between them. Germline V gene data show CDR1 as DFQATT and CDR2 as SNEGSKA (reference sequence). CDR3 protein: CSARDHRNYEQYF. CDR3 nucleotide sequence: TGCAGTGCTAGAGATCACAGGAACTACGAGCAGTACTTC.

The CDR3 DNA is TGCAGTGCTGCGAGGGGGGCGGGAAACACTGAAGCTTTCTTT. Its protein product is CSAARGAGNTEAFF. V gene TRBV20-1 combines with J gene TRBJ1-1; a weak D match, TRBD1 (6 bases). Trimming took off 5 bases at V and 2 bases at J, with 15 bases between the two ends. CDR1 and CDR2 from the germline V gene are DFQATT and SNEGSKA (reference sequence). There are 14 residues in the CDR3.

In its sample, this clonotype was seen a few times. The chain couples TRBV7-2 to TRBJ2-1; D tentatively reads TRBD1 or TRBD2 (5 bases each). Germline V CDR1 and CDR2: SGHTA, FQGNSA. V lost 5 bases, J lost 4 bases, and 18 bases lay in between. The CDR3 consists of 16 residues. CDR3 loop: CASSPPPPGPYNEQFF. The CDR3 DNA reads TGTGCCAGCAGCCCCCCTCCTCCGGGGCCTTACAATGAGCAGTTCTTC.

This clonotype has just a few counts. The genes are TRBV12-3 or TRBV12-4 and TRBJ2-7; D may be TRBD2 (6 bases). The CDR3 spans 14 residues. The V and J ends lost 5 bases and 4 bases respectively, with 15 bases between them. The CDR3 nucleotides read TGTGCCAGCAGTCCTGACGGGGGTTCTTACGAGCAGTACTTC. Its translation is CASSPDGGSYEQYF.

The gene calls are TRBV2 and TRBJ2-7; no reliable D call. Germline CDR1 SNHLY, CDR2 FYNNEI. The CDR3 sequence is 13 residues long. V lost 0 bases and J lost 3, with 6 bases in between. CDR3 region: CASSEAVYYEQYV. CDR3 DNA: TGTGCCAGCAGTGAAGCAGTCTACTACGAGCAGTACGTC.

This rearrangement joins TRBV24-1 to TRBJ2-1; TRBD1 might be the D (6 bases). The CDR3 is 16 residues long. Per germline, CDR1 KGHDR and CDR2 SFDVKD. Trimming removed 1 base from V and 0 bases from J, with 9 bases in between. DNA of the CDR3: TGTGCCACCAGTGATTTTTCACAGGGCTCCTACAATGAGCAGTTCTTC. The encoded protein is CATSDFSQGSYNEQFF.

This clonotype was counted between two and nine times. The chain links TRBV4-3 to TRBJ1-2; D gene unclear. The germline V gene has CDR1 LGHNA and CDR2 YSLEER. Deletions cut 0 bases from V and 0 bases from J, with 14 bases between. The CDR3 has 17 residues. The CDR3, as DNA: TGCGCCAGCAGCCAAGATCTGTTGGGTGGAGCTAACTATGGCTACACCTTC. Translated, it gives CASSQDLLGGANYGYTF.

Ten or more counts support this clonotype. The J gene is TRBJ2-1, the V gene TRBV7-3; D is unclear. The germline V gene has CDR1 SGHTA and CDR2 FQGTGA. The CDR3 has 13 amino acids. The V and J ends lost 5 bases and 4 bases respectively, with 9 bases between them. CDR3 loop: CASSQMGYNEQFF. CDR3 DNA sequence: TGTGCCAGCAGCCAAATGGGGTACAATGAGCAGTTCTTC.